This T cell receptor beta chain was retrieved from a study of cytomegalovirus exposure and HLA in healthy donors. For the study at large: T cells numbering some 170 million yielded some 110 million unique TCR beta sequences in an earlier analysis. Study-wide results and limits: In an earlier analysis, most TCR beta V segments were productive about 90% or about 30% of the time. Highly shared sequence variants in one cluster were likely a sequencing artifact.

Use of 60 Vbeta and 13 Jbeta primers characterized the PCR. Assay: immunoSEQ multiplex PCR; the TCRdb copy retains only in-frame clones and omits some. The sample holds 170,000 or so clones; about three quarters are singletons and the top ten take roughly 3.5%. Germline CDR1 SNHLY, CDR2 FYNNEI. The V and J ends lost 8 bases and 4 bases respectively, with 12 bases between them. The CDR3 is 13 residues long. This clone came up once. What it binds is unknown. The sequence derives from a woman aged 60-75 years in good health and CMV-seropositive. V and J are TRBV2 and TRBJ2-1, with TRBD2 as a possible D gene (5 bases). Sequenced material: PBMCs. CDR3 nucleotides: TGTGCCAGCGGAGGAGGAGGATACAATGAGCAGTTCTTC. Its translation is CASGGGGYNEQFF. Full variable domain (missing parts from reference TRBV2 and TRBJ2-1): EPEVTQTPSHQVTQMGQEVILRCVPISNHLYFYWYRQILGQKVEFLVSFYNNEISEKSEIFDDQFSVERPDGSNFTLKIRSTKLEDSAMYFCASGGGGYNEQFFGPGTRLTVL.